The next 7 T cell receptor beta chains were all read from a single sample in a study of shared clonotypes between healthy human individuals. Naive CD8 cells were CD45RO-negative, positively selected for CCR7, excluding terminally differentiated effector memory CD45RA+ cells. Clones were sequenced by immunoSEQ multiplex PCR, and TCRdb holds only the in-frame ones, with some missing. Here the sample spans about 650,000 clones, about 95% being singletons. Sequenced: naive CD8+ T cells sorted from blood. Every receptor here comes from a woman aged 25 to 45 in good health.

V gene TRBV5-1 combines with J gene TRBJ2-1; maybe TRBD2 (5 bases). The V end was cut by 2 bases, the J end by 0 bases, with 9 bases between. This CDR3 is built from 15 residues. CDR1 is SGHRS, CDR2 YFSETQ, per germline. CDR3 loop: CASSFGGSSYNEQFF. The CDR3 region has the DNA TGCGCCAGCAGCTTTGGTGGGAGCTCCTACAATGAGCAGTTCTTC.

The V gene is TRBV28, the J gene TRBJ1-2; D may be TRBD1 (5 bases). CDR3 length: 13 residues. V was pared by 6 bases and J by 0 bases, with 8 bases between. Germline values: CDR1 MDHEN, CDR2 SYDVKM. CDR3: CASSLGANYGYTF. Here the CDR3 DNA reads TGTGCCAGCAGCCTAGGGGCTAACTATGGCTACACCTTC.

The chain carries TRBV12-1 and TRBJ2-7; TRBD1, as called in the table, went unchecked against the DNA. TRBV12-1 is shown as a pseudogene. This CDR3 is 16 amino acids long. CDR3 loop: CASSFSEQGEIYEQYF. CDR3 DNA: TGTGCCAGCAGCTTCTCCGAACAGGGGGAGATCTACGAGCAGTACTTC.

V gene TRBV28 combines with J gene TRBJ1-1; D unclear. Deletions cut 8 bases from V and 3 bases from J, with 16 bases between. The CDR3 runs 14 residues. Germline CDR1 MDHEN, CDR2 SYDVKM. CDR3 in amino acids: CASESIQQYTEAFF. The DNA of the CDR3 is TGTGCCAGCGAATCGATACAGCAATACACTGAAGCTTTCTTT.

V gene TRBV7-9 combines with J gene TRBJ2-3; D is unclear. The CDR3 has 15 residues. V lost 1 base, J lost 0 bases, and 8 bases lay in between. Germline-derived CDR1 and CDR2 are SEHNR and FQNEAQ (reference sequence). The CDR3 loop is CASSLGGTSTDTQYF. The CDR3 DNA reads as TGTGCCAGCAGCTTAGGGGGAACTAGCACAGATACGCAGTATTTT.

The chain couples TRBV15 to TRBJ2-1; D may be TRBD2 (6 bases). The CDR3 consists of 14 residues. V shed 3 bases and J shed 4 bases, with 10 bases lying between them. CDR1 is LNHNV, CDR2 YYDKDF, per germline (reference sequence). The CDR3 is CATSSGTGYNEQFF. The CDR3 region has the DNA TGTGCCACCAGCAGTGGGACTGGATACAATGAGCAGTTCTTC.

The V and J genes are TRBV7-9 and TRBJ2-1; D gene uncertain. The V and J ends lost 8 bases and 4 bases respectively, with 6 bases between them. The CDR3 has 11 residues. CDR1 and CDR2 from the germline V gene are SEHNR and FQNEAQ (reference sequence). The CDR3 spells CASGRYNEQFF. The CDR3 DNA is TGTGCCAGCGGGCGGTACAATGAGCAGTTCTTC.